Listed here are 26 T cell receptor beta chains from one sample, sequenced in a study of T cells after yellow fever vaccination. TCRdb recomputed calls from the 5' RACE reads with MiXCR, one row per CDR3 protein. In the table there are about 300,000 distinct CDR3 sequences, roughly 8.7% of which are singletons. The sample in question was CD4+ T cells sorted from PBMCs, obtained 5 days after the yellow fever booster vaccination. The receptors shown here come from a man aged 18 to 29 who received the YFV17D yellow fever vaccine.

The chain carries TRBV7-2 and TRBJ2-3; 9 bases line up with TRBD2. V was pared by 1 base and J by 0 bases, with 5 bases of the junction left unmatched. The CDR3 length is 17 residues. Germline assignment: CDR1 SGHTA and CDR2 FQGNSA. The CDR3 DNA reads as TGTGCCAGCAGCTTAGTAGCGGGGGTCTCTAGCACAGATACGCAGTATTTT. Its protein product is CASSLVAGVSSTDTQYF.

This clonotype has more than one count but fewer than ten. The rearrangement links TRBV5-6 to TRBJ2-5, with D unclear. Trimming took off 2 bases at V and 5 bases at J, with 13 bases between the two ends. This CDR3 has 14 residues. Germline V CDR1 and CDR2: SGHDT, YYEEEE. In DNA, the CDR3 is TGTGCCAGCAGCTTAGGGCAAGGACGGGAGACCCAGTACTTC. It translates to CASSLGQGRETQYF.

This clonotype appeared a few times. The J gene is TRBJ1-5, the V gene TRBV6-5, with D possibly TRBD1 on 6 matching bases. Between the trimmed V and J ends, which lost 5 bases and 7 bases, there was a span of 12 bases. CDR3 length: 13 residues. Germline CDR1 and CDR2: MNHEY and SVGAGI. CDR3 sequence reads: CASSGGPRQPQHF. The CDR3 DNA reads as TGTGCCAGCAGTGGGGGGCCGCGGCAGCCCCAGCATTTT.

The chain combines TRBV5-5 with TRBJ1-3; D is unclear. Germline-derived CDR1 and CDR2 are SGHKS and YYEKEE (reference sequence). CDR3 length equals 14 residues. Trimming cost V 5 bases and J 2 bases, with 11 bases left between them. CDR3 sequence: CASRKVGPGNTIYF. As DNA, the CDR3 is TGTGCCAGCAGAAAAGTAGGGCCTGGAAACACCATATATTTT. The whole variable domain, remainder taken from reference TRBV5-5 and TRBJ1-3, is DAGVTQSPTHLIKTRGQQVTLRCSPISGHKSVSWYQQVLGQGPQFIFQYYEKEERGRGNFPDRFSARQFPNYSSELNVNALLLGDSALYLCASRKVGPGNTIYFGEGSWLTVV.

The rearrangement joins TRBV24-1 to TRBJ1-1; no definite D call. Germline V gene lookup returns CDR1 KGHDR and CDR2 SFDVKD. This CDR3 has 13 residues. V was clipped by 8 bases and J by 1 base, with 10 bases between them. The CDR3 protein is CATTGGKNTEAFF. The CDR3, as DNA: TGTGCCACCACTGGAGGGAAGAACACTGAAGCTTTCTTT.

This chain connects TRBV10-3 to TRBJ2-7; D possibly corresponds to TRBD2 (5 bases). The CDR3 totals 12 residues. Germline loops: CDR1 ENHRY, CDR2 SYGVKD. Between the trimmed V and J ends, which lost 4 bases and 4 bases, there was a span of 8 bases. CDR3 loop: CAISAGLYEQYV. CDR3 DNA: TGTGCCATCAGTGCGGGATTATACGAGCAGTACGTC.

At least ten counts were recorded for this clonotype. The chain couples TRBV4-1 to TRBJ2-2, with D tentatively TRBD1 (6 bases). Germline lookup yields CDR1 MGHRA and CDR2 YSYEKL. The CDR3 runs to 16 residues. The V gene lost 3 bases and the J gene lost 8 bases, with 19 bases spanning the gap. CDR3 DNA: TGCGCCAGCAGCCAGGGTAACAGGGTTGTAACTGGGGAGCTGTTTTTT. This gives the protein CASSQGNRVVTGELFF.

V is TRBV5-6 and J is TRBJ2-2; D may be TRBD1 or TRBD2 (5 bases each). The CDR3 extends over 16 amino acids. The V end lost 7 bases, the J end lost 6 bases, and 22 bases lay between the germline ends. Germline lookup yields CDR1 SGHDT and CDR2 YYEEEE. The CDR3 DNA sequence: TGTGCCAGCCGTGGGAGAAAAGGGGCGGTGCCCGGGGAGCTGTTTTTT. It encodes CASRGRKGAVPGELFF.

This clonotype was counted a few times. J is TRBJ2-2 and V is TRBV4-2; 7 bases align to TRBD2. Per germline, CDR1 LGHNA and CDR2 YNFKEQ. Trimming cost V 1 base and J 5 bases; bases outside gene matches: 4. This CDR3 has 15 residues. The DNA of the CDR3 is TGTGCCAGCAGCCAAGGACTAGCCCGTACCGGGGAGCTGTTTTTT. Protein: CASSQGLARTGELFF.

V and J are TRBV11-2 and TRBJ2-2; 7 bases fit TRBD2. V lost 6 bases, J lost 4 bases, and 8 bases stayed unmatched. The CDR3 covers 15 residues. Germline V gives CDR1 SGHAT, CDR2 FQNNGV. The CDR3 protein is CASSTTGTTTGELFF. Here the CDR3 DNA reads TGTGCCAGCAGTACTACCGGGACTACCACCGGGGAGCTGTTTTTT.

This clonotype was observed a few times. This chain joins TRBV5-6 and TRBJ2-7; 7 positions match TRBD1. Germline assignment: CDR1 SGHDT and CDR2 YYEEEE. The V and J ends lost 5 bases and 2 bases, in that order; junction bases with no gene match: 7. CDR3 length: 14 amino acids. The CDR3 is CASSTDRRTYEQYV. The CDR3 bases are TGTGCCAGCAGTACGGACAGGAGAACCTACGAGCAGTACGTC.

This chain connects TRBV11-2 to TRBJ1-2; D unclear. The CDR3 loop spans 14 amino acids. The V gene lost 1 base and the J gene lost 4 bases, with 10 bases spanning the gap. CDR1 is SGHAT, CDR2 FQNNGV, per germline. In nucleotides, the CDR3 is TGTGCCAGCAGCTTAGTAGGCGGCCTCTATGGCTACACCTTC. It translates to CASSLVGGLYGYTF.

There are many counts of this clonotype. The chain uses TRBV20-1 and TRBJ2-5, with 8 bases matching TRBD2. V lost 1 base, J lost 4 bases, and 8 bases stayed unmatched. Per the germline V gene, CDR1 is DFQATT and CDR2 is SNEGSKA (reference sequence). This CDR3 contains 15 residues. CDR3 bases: TGCAGTGCTAGAGTCCCCCCCCGGGGGGGAGAGACCCAGTACTTC. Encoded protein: CSARVPPRGGETQYF.

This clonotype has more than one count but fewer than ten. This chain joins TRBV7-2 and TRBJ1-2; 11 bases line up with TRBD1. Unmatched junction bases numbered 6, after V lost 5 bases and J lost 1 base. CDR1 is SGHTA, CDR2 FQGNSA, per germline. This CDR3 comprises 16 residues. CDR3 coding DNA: TGTGCCAGCAGCCTAAGGACAGGGGGCGGTAACTATGGCTACACCTTC. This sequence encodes CASSLRTGGGNYGYTF.

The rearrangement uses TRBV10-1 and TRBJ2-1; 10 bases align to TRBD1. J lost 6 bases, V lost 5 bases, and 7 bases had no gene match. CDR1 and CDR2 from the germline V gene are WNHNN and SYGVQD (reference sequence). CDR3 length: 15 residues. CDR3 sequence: CASSIGRTGGNEQFF. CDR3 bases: TGCGCCAGCAGTATAGGAAGGACAGGGGGCAATGAGCAGTTCTTC.

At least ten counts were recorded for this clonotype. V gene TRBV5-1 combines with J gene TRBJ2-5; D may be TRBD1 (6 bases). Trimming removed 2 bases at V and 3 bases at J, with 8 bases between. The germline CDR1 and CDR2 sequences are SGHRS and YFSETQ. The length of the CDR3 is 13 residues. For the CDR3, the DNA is TGCGCCAGCAGCTTACGACAGGAAGAGACCCAGTACTTC. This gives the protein CASSLRQEETQYF.

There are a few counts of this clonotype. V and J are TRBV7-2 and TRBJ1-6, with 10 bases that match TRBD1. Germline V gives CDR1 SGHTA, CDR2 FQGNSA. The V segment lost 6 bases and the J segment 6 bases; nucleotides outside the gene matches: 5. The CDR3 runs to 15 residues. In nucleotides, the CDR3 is TGTGCCAGCAGACAGACAGGGGGCCTTAATTCACCCCTCCACTTT. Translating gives CASRQTGGLNSPLHF.

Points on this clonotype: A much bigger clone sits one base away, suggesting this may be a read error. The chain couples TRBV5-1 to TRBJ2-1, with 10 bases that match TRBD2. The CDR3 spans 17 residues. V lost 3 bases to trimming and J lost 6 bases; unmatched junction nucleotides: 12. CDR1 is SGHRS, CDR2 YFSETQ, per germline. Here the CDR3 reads CASSSRRAGGPVNEQFF. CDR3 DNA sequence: TGCGCCAGCAGCTCTAGACGAGCGGGGGGGCCCGTCAATGAGCAGTTCTTC.

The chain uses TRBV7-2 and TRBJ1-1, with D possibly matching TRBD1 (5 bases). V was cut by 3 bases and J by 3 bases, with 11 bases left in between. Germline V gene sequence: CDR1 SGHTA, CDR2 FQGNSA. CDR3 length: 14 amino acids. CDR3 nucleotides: TGTGCCAGCAGCTTCTACAGGTCCGACACTGAAGCTTTCTTT. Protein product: CASSFYRSDTEAFF. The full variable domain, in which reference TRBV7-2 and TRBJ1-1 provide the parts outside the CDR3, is GAGVSQSPSNKVTEKGKDVELRCDPISGHTALYWYRQSLGQGLEFLIYFQGNSAPDKSGLPSDRFSAERTGGSVSTLTIQRTQQEDSAVYLCASSFYRSDTEAFFGQGTRLTVV.

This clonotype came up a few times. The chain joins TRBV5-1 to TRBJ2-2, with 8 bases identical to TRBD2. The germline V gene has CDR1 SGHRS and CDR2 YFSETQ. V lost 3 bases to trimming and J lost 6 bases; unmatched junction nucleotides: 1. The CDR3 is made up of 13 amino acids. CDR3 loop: CASSWTSPGELFF. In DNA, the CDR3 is TGCGCCAGCAGCTGGACTAGCCCCGGGGAGCTGTTTTTT.

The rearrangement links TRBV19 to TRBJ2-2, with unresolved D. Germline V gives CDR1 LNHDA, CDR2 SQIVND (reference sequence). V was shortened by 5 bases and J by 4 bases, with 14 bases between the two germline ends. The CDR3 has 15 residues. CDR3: CASSPGWTGTGELFF. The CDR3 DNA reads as TGTGCCAGTAGTCCGGGTTGGACCGGCACCGGGGAGCTGTTTTTT.

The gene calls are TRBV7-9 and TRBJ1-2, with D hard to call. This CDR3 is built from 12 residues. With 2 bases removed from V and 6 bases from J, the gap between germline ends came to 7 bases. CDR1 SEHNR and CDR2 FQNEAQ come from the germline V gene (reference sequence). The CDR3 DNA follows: TGTGCCAGCAGCTTAAATCCGGATGGCTACACCTTC. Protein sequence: CASSLNPDGYTF.

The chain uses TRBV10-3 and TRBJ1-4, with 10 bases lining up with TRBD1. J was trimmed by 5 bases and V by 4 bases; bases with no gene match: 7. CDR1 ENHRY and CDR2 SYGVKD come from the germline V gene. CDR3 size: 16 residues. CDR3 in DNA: TGTGCCATCAGTGGGACAGGGGGTCAGGAAAATGAAAAACTGTTTTTT. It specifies CAISGTGGQENEKLFF.

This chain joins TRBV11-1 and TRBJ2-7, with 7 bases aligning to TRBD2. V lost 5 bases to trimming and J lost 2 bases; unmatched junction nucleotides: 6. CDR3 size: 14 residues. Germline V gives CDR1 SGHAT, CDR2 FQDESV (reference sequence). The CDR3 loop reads CASSPGLGPYEQYF. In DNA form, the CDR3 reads TGTGCCAGCAGCCCAGGACTAGGACCCTACGAGCAGTACTTC.

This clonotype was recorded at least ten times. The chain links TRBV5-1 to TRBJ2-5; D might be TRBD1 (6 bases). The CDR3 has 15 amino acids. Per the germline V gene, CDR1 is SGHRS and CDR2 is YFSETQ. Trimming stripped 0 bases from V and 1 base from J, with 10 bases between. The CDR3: CASSLGGGLQETQYF. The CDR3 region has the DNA TGCGCCAGCAGCTTGGGAGGGGGTCTCCAAGAGACCCAGTACTTC.

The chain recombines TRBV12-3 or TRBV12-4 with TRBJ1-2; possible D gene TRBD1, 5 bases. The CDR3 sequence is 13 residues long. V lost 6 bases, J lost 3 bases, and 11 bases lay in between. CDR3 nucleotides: TGTGCCAGCAGCCAATCACAGGACTATGGCTACACCTTC. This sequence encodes CASSQSQDYGYTF.